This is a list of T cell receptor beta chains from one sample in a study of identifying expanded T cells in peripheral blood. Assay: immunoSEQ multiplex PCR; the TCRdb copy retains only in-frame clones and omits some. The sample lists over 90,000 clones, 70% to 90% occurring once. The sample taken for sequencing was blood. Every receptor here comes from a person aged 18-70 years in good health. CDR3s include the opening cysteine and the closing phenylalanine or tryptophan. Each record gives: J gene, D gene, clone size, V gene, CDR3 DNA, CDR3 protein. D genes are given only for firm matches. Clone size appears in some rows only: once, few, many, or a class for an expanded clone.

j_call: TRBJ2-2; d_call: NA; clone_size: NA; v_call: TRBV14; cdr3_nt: TGTGCCAGCAGCCAAGCAGGCACCGGGGAGCTGTTTTTT; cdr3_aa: CASSQAGTGELFF
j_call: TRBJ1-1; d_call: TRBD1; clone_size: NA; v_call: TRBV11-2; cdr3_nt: TGTGCCAGCAGCCTCTTGGGACAGGGAAACACTGAAGCTTTCTTT; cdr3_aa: CASSLLGQGNTEAFF
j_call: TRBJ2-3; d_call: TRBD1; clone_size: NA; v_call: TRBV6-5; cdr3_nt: TGTGCCAGCAGGGGACAGGGAGATACGCAGTATTTT; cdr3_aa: CASRGQGDTQYF
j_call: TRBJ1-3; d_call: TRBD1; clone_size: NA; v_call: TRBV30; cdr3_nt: TGTGCCTGGCAGACAGGGCCCTCTGGAAACACCATATATTTT; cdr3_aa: CAWQTGPSGNTIYF
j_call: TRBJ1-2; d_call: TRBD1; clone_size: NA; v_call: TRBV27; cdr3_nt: TGTGCCAGCAGTCCAAGGACAGGGGGTTTATTCGGCTACACCTTC; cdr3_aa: CASSPRTGGLFGYTF
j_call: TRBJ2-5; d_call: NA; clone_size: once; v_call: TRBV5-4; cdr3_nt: TGTGCCAGCGGCCCTGTGGGTTACCAAGAGACCCAGTACTTC; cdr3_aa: CASGPVGYQETQYF
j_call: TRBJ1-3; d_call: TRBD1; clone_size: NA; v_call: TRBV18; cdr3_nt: TGTGCCAGCTCTCAGGACAGGAACCAAAACACCATATATTTT; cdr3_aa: CASSQDRNQNTIYF
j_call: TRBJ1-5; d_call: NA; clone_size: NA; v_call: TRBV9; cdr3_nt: TGTGCCAGCAGCGCTGGGAGCAATCAGCCCCAGCATTTT; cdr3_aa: CASSAGSNQPQHF
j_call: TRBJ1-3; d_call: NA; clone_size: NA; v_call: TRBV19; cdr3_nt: TGTGCCAGTAGTCATCGGGTTAACTCTGGAAACACCATATATTTT; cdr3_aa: CASSHRVNSGNTIYF
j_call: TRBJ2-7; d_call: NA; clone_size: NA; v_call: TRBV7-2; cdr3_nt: TGTGCCAGCAGCTTAGGCGGATTCAACTCCTACGAGCAGTACTTC; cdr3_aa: CASSLGGFNSYEQYF
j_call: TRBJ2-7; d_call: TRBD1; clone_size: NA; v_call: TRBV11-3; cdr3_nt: TGTGCCAGCAGCTTGACAGGGGGCGCCTACGAGCAGTACTTC; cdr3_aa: CASSLTGGAYEQYF
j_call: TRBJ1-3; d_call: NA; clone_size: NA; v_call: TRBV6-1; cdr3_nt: TGTGCCAGCAGTGAATATGGCGTCGGGACTGGAAACACCATATATTTT; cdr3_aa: CASSEYGVGTGNTIYF
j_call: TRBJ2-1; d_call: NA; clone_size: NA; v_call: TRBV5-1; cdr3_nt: TGCGCCAGCAGCTTGGCGAGGGGCCCGGAGCAGTTCTTC; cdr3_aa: CASSLARGPEQFF
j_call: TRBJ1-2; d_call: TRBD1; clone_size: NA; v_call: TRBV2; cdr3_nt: TGTGCCAGCAGCACAGGGGGCGCGGACTATGGCTACACCTTC; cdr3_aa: CASSTGGADYGYTF
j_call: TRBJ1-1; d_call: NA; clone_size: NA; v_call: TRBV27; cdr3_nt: TGTGCCAGCAGTTTCCTACAGAAGAACACTGAAGCTTTCTTT; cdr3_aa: CASSFLQKNTEAFF
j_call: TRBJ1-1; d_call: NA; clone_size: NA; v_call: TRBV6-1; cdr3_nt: TGTGCCAGCAGGGGGACACTGAACACTGAAGCTTTCTTT; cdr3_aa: CASRGTLNTEAFF
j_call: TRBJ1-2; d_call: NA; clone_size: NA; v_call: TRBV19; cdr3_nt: TGTGCCAGTAGTAGGTTGGGCGGGGGTCTGGATGGCTACACCTTC; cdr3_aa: CASSRLGGGLDGYTF
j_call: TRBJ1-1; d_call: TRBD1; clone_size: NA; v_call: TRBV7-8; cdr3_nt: TGTGCCAGCAGCTCGAGGGGACAGCGAGTCACTGAAGCTTTCTTT; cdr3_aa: CASSSRGQRVTEAFF
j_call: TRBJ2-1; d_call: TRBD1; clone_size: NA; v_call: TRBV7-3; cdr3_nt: TGTGCCAGCAGCTATAATACAGGGGTTGGACGAGAGCAGTTCTTC; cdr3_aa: CASSYNTGVGREQFF
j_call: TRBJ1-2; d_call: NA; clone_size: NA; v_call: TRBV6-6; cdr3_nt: TGTGCCAGCCTGGGGGGGGCGAAGGGCTACACCTTC; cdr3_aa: CASLGGAKGYTF
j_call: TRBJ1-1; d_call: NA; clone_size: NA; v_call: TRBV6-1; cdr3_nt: TGTGCCAGCAGTGAATCCCCGGGAACTTTCACTGAAGCTTTCTTT; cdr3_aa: CASSESPGTFTEAFF
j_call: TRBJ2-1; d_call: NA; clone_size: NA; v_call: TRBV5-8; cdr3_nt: TGTGCCAGCAGCTCCCGGGCCCAGGACGAGCAGTTCTTC; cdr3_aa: CASSSRAQDEQFF
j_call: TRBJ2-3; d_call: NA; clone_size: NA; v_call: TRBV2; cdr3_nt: TGTGCCAGCAGTGAAACAACAGGACTCCCCTATTTT; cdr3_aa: CASSETTGLPYF
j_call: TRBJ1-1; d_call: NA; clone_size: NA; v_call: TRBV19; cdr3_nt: TGTGCCAGTAGCCTGGACCGAGGGCCTGAAGCTTTCTTT; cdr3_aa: CASSLDRGPEAFF
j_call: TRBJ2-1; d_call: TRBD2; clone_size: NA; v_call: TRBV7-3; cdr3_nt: TGTGCCAGCAGCGGGCCGGGACTAGCGGGAGCGGGGGAGCAGTTCTTC; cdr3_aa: CASSGPGLAGAGEQFF
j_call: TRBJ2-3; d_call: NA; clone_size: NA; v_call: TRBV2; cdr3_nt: TGTGCCAGCAGTGAAGCAGGGCTTGGGGCAGATACGCAGTATTTT; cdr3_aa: CASSEAGLGADTQYF
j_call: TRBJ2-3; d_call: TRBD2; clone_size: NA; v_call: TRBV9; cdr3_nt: TGTGCCAGCAGCGTAGAGGCAGGGCGGGGGGGCCTTAGCACAGATACGCAGTATTTT; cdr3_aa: CASSVEAGRGGLSTDTQYF
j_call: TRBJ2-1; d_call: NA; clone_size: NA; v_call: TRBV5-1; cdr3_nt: TGCGCCAGCAGCTTGGGGGCCACAAATGAGCAGTTCTTC; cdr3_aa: CASSLGATNEQFF
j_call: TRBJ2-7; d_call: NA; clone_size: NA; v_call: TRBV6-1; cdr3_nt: TGTGCCAGCAGTGACCCTACCTACGAGCAGTACTTC; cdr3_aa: CASSDPTYEQYF
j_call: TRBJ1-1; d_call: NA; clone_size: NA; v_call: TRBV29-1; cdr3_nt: TGCAGCGTTGAAAATACAGAGAACACTGAAGCTTTCTTT; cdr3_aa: CSVENTENTEAFF
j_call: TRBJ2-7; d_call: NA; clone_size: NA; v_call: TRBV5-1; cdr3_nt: TGCGCCAGCAGCTGGAGGGGAGGCGGGACCTACGAGCAGTACTTC; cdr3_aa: CASSWRGGGTYEQYF
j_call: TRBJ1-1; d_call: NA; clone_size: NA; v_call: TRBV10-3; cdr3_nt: TGTGCCATCAGTGCACAGGAAAACACTGAAGCTTTCTTT; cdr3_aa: CAISAQENTEAFF
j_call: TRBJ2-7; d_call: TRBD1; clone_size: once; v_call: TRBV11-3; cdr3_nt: TGTGCCAGCAGCTTAGACCCCCTTTGGGGACAGGGGAACTACGAGCAGTACTTC; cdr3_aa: CASSLDPLWGQGNYEQYF
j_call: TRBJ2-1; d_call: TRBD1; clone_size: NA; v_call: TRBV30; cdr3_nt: TGTGCCTGGAGTGCGGGACAGGGATGGGACAATGAGCAGTTCTTC; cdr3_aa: CAWSAGQGWDNEQFF
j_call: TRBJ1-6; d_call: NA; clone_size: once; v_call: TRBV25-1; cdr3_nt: TGTGCCAGCAGTGAATTATTCGGTATTAATTCACCCCTCCACTTT; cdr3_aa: CASSELFGINSPLHF
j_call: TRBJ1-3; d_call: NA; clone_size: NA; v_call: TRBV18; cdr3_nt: TGTGCCAGCTCACCCGGCAGCTCTGGAAACACCATATATTTT; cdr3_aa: CASSPGSSGNTIYF
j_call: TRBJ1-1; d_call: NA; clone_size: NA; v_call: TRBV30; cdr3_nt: TGTGCCTGGAGTTTTGATACCCTAAACACTGAAGCTTTCTTT; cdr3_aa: CAWSFDTLNTEAFF
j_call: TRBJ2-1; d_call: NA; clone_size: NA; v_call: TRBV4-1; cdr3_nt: TGCGCCAGCAGCCGTTATTCGTGGGACCTAAACAATGAGCAGTTCTTC; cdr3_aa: CASSRYSWDLNNEQFF
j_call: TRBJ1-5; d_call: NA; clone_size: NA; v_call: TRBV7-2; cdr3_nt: TGTGCCAGCAGCTTTGGGGGGCATGGTCAGCCCCAGCATTTT; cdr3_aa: CASSFGGHGQPQHF
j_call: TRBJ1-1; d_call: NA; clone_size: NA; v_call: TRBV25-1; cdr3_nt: TGTGCCAGCAGTATCCTGGGGGGAGCTTTCTTT; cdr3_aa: CASSILGGAFF
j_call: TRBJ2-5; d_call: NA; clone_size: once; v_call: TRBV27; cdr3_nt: TGTGCCAGCAGTTCCCCGTATCGGCAGGACAAGACCCAGTACTTC; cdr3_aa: CASSSPYRQDKTQYF
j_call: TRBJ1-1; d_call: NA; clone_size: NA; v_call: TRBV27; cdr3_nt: TGTGCCAGCAGTTACGGCCAGGGCGCTGAAGCTTTCTTT; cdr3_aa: CASSYGQGAEAFF
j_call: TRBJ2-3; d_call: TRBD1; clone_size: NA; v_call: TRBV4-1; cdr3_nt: TGCGCCAGCAGCCAAGCCGGGACAGGGGGTTTGGATACGCAGTATTTT; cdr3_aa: CASSQAGTGGLDTQYF
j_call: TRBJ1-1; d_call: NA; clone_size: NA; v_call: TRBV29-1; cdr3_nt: TGCAGCGTCTTCCTACGGGTTCCCAACACTGAAGCTTTCTTT; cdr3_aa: CSVFLRVPNTEAFF
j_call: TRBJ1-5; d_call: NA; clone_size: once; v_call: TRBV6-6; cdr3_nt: TGTGCCAGCACCTTAACAGGCGTTGGGCCCCAGCATTTT; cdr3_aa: CASTLTGVGPQHF
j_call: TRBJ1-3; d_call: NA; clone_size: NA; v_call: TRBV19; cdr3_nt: TGTGCCAGTAGTAAGGGGACCGCCTGGAGCGAGGACACCATATATTTT; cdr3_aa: CASSKGTAWSEDTIYF
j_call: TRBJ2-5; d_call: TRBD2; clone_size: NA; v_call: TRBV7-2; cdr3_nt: TGTGCCAGCAGCCTTGGACTAGCGGGGCTAAATCAAGAGACCCAGTACTTC; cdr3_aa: CASSLGLAGLNQETQYF
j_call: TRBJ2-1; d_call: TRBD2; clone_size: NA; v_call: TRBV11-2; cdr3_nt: TGTGCCAGCAGCTTTCTTAGCGGGGCCTACTACAATGAGCAGTTCTTC; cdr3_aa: CASSFLSGAYYNEQFF